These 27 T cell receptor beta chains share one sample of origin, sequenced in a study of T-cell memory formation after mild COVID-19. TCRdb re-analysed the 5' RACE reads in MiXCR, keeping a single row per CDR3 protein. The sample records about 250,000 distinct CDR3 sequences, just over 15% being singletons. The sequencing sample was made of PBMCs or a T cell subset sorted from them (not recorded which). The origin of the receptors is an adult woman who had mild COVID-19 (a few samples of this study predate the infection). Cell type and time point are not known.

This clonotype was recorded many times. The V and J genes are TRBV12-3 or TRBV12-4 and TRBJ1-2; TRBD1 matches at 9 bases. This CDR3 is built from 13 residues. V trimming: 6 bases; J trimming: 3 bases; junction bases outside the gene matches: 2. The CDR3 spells CASRQGADYGYTF. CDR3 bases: TGTGCCAGCAGACAGGGGGCGGACTATGGCTACACCTTC.

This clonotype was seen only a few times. CDR3 sequence reads: CASSRQGADIGGYTF. CDR3 bases: TGTGCCAGCAGTAGACAGGGGGCGGACATTGGTGGCTACACCTTC. J is TRBJ1-2 and V is TRBV25-1, with TRBD1 matching 10 bases. This CDR3 is built from 15 residues. The J segment lost 7 bases and the V segment lost 5 bases, leaving 10 bases of the junction unmatched. Germline CDR1 and CDR2: MGHDK and SYGVNS.

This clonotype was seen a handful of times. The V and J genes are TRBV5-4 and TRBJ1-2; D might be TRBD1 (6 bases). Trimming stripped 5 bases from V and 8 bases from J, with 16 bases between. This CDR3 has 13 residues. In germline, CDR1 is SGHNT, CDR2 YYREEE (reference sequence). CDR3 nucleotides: TGTGCCAGCAGTTTACAGGGCTCTCACGGCTACACCTTC. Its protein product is CASSLQGSHGYTF. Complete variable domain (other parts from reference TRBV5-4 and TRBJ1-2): ETGVTQSPTHLIKTRGQQVTLRCSSQSGHNTVSWYQQALGQGPQFIFQYYREEENGRGNFPPRFSGLQFPNYSSELNVNALELDDSALYLCASSLQGSHGYTFGSGTRLTVV.

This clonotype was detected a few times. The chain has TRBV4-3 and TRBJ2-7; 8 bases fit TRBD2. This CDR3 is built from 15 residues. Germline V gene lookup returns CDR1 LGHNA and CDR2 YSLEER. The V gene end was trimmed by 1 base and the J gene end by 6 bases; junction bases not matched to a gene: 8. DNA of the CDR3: TGCGCCAGCAGCCAAGGGGTCGGGACTAGTCGCGAGCAGTACTTC. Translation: CASSQGVGTSREQYF.

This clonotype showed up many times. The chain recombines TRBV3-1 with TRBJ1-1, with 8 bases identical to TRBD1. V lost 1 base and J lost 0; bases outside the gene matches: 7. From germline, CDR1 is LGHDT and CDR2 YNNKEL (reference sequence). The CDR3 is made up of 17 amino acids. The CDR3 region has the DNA TGTGCCAGCAGCCAAGCAGGGGGCAGAATAATGAACACTGAAGCTTTCTTT. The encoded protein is CASSQAGGRIMNTEAFF.

CDR3 protein: CSVEVGGWSNTIYF. The CDR3, as DNA: TGCAGCGTTGAAGTGGGGGGTTGGTCAAACACCATATATTTT. V is TRBV29-1 and J is TRBJ1-3, with D perhaps TRBD1 (5 bases). The CDR3 has 14 amino acids. CDR1 and CDR2 from the germline V gene are SQVTM and ANQGSEA. V shed 1 base and J shed 6 bases, with 13 bases lying between them.

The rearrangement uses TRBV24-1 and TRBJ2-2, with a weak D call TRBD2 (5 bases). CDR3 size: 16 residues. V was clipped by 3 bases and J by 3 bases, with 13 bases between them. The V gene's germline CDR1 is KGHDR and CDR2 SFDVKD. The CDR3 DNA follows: TGTGCCACCAGTGATCCAAGGCCCGGGGACACCGGGGAGCTGTTTTTT. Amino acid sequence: CATSDPRPGDTGELFF.

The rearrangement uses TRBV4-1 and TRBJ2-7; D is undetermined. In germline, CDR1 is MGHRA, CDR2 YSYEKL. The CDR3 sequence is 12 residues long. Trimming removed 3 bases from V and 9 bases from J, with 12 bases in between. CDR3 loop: CASSHDGGWQYF. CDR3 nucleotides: TGCGCCAGCAGCCATGACGGTGGTTGGCAGTACTTC.

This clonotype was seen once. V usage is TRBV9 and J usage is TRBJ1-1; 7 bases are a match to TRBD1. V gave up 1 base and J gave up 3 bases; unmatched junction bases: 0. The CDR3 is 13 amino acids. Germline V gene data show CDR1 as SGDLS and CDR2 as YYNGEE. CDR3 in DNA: TGTGCCAGCAGCGTAAGGGGGCACACTGAAGCTTTCTTT. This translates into CASSVRGHTEAFF.

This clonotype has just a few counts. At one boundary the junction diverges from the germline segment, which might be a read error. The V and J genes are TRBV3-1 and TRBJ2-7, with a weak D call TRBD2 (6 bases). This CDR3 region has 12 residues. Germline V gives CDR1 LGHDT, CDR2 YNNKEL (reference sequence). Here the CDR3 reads CASSQVSGRPRF. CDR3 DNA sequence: TGTGCCAGCAGCCAAGTGTCGGGGAGGCCTCGCTTC.

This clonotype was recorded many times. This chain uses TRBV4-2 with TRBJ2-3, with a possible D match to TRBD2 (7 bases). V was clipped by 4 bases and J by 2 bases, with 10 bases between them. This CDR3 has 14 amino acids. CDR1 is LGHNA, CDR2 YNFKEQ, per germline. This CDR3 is CASSRGGATDTQYF. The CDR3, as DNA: TGTGCCAGCAGCCGGGGGGGCGCCACAGATACGCAGTATTTT.

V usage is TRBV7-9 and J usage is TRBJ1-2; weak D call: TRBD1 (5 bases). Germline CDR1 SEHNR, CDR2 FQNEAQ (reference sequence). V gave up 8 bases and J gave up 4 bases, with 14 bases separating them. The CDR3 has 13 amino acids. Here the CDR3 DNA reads TGTGCCAGCGGTCCGACAGCGGTCTATGGCTACACCTTC. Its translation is CASGPTAVYGYTF.

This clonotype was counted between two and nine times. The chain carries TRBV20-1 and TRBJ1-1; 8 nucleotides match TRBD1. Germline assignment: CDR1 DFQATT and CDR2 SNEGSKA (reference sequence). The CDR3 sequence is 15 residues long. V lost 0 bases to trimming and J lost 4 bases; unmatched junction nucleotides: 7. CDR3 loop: CSARDLNRGGTEAFF. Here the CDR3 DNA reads TGCAGTGCTAGAGATCTAAACAGGGGGGGCACTGAAGCTTTCTTT.

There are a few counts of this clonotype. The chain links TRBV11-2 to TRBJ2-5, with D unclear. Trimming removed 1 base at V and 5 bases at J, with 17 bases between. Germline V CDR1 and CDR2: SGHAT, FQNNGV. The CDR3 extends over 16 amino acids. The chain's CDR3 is CASSLGFSPSGETQYF. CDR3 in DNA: TGTGCCAGCAGCTTAGGATTTAGCCCGAGTGGGGAGACCCAGTACTTC.

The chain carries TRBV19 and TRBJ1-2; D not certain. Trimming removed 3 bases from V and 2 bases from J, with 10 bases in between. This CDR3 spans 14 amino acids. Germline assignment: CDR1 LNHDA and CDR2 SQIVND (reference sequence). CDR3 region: CASSISGVNYGYTF. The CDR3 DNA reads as TGTGCCAGTAGTATCAGCGGGGTGAACTATGGCTACACCTTC. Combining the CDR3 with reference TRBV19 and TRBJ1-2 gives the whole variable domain DGGITQSPKYLFRKEGQNVTLSCEQNLNHDAMYWYRQDPGQGLRLIYYSQIVNDFQKGDIAEGYSVSREKKESFPLTVTSAQKNPTAFYLCASSISGVNYGYTFGSGTRLTVV.

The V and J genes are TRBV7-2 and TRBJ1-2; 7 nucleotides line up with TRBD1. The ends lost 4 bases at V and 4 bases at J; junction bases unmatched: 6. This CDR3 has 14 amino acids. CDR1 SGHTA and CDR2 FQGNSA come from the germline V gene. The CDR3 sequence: CASSSRQGFYGYTF. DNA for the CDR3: TGTGCCAGCAGCTCACGACAGGGCTTCTATGGCTACACCTTC.

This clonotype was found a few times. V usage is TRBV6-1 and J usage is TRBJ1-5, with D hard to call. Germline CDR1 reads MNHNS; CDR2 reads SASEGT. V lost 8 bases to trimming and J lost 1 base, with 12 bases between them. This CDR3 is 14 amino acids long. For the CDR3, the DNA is TGTGCCAGCTCACCGGGGATAAGCAATCAGCCCCAGCATTTT. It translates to CASSPGISNQPQHF.

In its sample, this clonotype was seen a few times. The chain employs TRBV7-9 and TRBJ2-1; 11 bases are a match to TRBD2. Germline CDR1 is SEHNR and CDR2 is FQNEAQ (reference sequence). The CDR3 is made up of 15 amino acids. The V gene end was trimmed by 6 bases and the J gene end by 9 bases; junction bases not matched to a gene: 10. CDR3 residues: CASSKTTSGKGEQFF. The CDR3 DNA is TGTGCCAGCAGTAAGACGACTAGCGGGAAGGGTGAGCAGTTCTTC. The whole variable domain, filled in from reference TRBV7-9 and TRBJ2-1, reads DTGVSQNPRHKITKRGQNVTFRCDPISEHNRLYWYRQTLGQGPEFLTYFQNEAQLEKSRLLSDRFSAERPKGSFSTLEIQRTEQGDSAMYLCASSKTTSGKGEQFFGPGTRLTVL.

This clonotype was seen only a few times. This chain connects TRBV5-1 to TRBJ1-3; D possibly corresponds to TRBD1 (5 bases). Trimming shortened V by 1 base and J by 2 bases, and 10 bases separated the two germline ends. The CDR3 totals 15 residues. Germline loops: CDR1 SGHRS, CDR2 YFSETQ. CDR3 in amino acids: CASSLQGSTGNTIYF. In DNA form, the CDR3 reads TGCGCCAGCAGCTTGCAGGGCAGTACTGGAAACACCATATATTTT. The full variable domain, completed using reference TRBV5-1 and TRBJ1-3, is KAGVTQTPRYLIKTRGQQVTLSCSPISGHRSVSWYQQTPGQGLQFLFEYFSETQRNKGNFPGRFSGRQFSNSRSEMNVSTLELGDSALYLCASSLQGSTGNTIYFGEGSWLTVV.

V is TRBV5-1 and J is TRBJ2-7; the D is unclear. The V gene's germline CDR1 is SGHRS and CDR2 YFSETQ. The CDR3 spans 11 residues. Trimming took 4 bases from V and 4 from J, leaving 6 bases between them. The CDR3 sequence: CASSGLYEQYF. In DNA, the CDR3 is TGCGCCAGCAGCGGATTGTACGAGCAGTACTTC. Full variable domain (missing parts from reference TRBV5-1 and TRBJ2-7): KAGVTQTPRYLIKTRGQQVTLSCSPISGHRSVSWYQQTPGQGLQFLFEYFSETQRNKGNFPGRFSGRQFSNSRSEMNVSTLELGDSALYLCASSGLYEQYFGPGTRLTVT.

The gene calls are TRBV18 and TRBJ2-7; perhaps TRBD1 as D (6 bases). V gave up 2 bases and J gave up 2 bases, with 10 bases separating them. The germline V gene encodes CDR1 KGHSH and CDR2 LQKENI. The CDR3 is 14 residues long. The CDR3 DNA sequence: TGTGCCAGCTCACCAAATCCAGGGGCCTACGAGCAGTACTTC. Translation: CASSPNPGAYEQYF.

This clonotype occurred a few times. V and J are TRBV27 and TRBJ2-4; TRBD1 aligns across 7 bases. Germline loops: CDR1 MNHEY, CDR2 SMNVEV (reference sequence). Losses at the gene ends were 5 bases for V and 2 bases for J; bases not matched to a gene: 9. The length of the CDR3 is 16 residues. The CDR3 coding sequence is TGTGCCAGCAGTCCCAAGACAGGGTTGACCAAAAACATTCAGTACTTC. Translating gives CASSPKTGLTKNIQYF.

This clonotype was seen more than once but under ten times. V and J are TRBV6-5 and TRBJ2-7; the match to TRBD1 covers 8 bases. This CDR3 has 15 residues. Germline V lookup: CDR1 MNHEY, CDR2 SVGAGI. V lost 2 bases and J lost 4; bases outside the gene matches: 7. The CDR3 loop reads CASSYLGQGGYEQYF. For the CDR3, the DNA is TGTGCCAGCAGTTACCTTGGACAGGGAGGTTACGAGCAGTACTTC.

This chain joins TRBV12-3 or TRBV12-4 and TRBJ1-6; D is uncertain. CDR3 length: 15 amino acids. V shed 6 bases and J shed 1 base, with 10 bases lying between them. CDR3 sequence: CASSREISYNSPLHF. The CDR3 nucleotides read TGTGCCAGCAGCCGAGAAATATCCTATAATTCACCCCTCCACTTT.

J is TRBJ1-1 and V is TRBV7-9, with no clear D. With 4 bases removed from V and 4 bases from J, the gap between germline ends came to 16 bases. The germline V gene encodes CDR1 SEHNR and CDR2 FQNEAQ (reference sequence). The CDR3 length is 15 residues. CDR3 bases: TGTGCCAGCAGCTCCCGGACGGCTGATTCCACTGAAGCTTTCTTT. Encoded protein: CASSSRTADSTEAFF.

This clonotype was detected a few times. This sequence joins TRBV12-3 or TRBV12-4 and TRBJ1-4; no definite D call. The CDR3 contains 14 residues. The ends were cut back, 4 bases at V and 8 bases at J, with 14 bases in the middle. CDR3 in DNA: TGTGCCAGCAGTTATCTTGGAATGCGGGAAAAACTGTTTTTT. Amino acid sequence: CASSYLGMREKLFF.

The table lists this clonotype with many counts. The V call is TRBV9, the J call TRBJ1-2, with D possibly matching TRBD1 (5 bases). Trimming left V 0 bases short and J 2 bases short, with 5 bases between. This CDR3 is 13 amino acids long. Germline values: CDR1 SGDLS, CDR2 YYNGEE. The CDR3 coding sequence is TGTGCCAGCAGCGTAGGGACAAACTATGGCTACACCTTC. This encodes CASSVGTNYGYTF.